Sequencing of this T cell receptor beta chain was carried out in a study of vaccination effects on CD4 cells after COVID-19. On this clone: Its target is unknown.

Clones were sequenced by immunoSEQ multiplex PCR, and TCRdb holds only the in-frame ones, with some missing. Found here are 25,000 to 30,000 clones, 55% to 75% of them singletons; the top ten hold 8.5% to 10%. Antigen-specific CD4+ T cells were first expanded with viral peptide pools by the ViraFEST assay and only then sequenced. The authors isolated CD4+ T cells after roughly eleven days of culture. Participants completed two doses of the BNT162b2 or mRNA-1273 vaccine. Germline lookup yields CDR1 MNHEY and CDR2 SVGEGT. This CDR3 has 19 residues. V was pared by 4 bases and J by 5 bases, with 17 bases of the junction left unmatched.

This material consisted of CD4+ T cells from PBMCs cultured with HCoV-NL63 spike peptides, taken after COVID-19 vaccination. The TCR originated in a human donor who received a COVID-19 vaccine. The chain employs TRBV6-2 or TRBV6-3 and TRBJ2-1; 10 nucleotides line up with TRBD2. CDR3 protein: CASSSPARVPGLANNEQFF. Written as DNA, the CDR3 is TGTGCCAGCAGTTCACCCGCTAGGGTTCCGGGACTAGCGAACAATGAGCAGTTCTTC.